These 7 T cell receptor beta chains were all obtained from the same sample, sequenced in a study of cytomegalovirus exposure and HLA in healthy donors (dated 2017 in TCRdb). Library prep was done by the immunoSEQ multiplex PCR assay. The multiplex PCR relied on a mix of 60 forward primers for TCR Vbeta segments and 13 reverse primers for TCR Jbeta segments. TCRdb holds this immuneACCESS table with in-frame rearrangements only. Some clones are missing; in checked studies, unresolved V genes explain under half, and the rest has no known cause. The table for this sample lists roughly 180,000 clones; about 80% of them were counted only once. The ten top clones hold 4.5% to 5.5% of the sample. Material: PBMCs. The receptors derive from a man aged 18 to 35 in good health and CMV-seronegative.

The gene calls are TRBV30 and TRBJ2-7, with 10 bases fitting TRBD1. The V and J ends lost 3 bases and 6 bases, in that order; junction bases with no gene match: 8. Germline CDR1 reads GTSNPN; CDR2 reads SVGIG (reference sequence). CDR3 length: 14 amino acids. The DNA of the CDR3 is TGTGCCTGGAGGGCCGGGACAGGGGTTGGCGAGCAGTACTTC. This sequence encodes CAWRAGTGVGEQYF.

The chain combines TRBV7-9 with TRBJ2-7; possibly TRBD1 for D (5 bases). Trimming pared 4 bases from V and 5 bases from J, leaving 15 bases between. CDR1 is SEHNR and CDR2 is FQNEAQ in the germline V gene (reference sequence). The CDR3 is made up of 14 amino acids. DNA of the CDR3: TGTGCCAGCAGCTCGGTGGGGCAGGGCAACGAGCAGTACTTC. It yields the protein CASSSVGQGNEQYF.

The chain is built from TRBV25-1 and TRBJ2-1, with TRBD2 as a possible D gene (5 bases). The V gene's germline CDR1 is MGHDK and CDR2 SYGVNS. The CDR3 is 13 residues long. Trimming took off 3 bases at V and 6 bases at J, with 9 bases between the two ends. Written as DNA, the CDR3 is TGTGCCAGCAGTGACCCGGGGAGCAATGAGCAGTTCTTC. The encoded protein is CASSDPGSNEQFF. Full variable domain (rest looked up from reference TRBV25-1 and TRBJ2-1): EADIYQTPRYLVIGTGKKITLECSQTMGHDKMYWYQQDPGMELHLIHYSYGVNSTEKGDLSSESTVSRIRTEHFPLTLESARPSHTSQYLCASSDPGSNEQFFGPGTRLTVL.

This chain links TRBV6-5 with TRBJ2-7, with a possible D match to TRBD2 (5 bases). In germline, CDR1 is MNHEY, CDR2 SVGAGI. V gave up 6 bases and J gave up 3 bases, with 15 bases separating them. The CDR3 loop spans 14 amino acids. CDR3 DNA: TGTGCCAGCAGCAGGAGCCACGGACTCTACGAGCAGTACTTC. Protein sequence: CASSRSHGLYEQYF.

This chain joins TRBV12-5 and TRBJ2-1; 12 bases match TRBD1. CDR3 length equals 15 residues. Losses at the gene ends were 5 bases for V and 8 bases for J; bases not matched to a gene: 7. Germline loops: CDR1 LGHNT, CDR2 FRNRAP. The CDR3 DNA is TGTGCTAGTGGTCCCGGGACAGGGGGCTTCCATGAGCAGTTCTTC. It is translated as CASGPGTGGFHEQFF. Filled out from reference TRBV12-5 and TRBJ2-1, the complete variable domain reads DARVTQTPRHKVTEMGQEVTMRCQPILGHNTVFWYRQTMMQGLELLAYFRNRAPLDDSGMPKDRFSAEMPDATLATLKIQPSEPRDSAVYFCASGPGTGGFHEQFFGPGTRLTVL.

The V gene is TRBV18, the J gene TRBJ2-1, with a tentative D call TRBD2 (5 bases). The V end lost 2 bases, the J end lost 5 bases, and 10 bases lay between the germline ends. The CDR3 extends over 14 amino acids. CDR1 and CDR2 from the germline V gene are KGHSH and LQKENI. The CDR3 reads CASSPRTGNNEQFF. The CDR3 coding sequence is TGTGCCAGCTCACCAAGGACTGGAAACAATGAGCAGTTCTTC.

This chain uses TRBV5-4 with TRBJ1-2, with 8 bases matching TRBD1. V gave up 4 bases and J gave up 3 bases; unmatched junction bases: 14. This CDR3 contains 17 residues. Germline-derived CDR1 and CDR2 are SGHNT and YYREEE (reference sequence). Here the CDR3 DNA reads TGTGCCAGCAGCCCTCCTTCCAGGACAGGGATTTACTATGGCTACACCTTC. Protein sequence: CASSPPSRTGIYYGYTF.